Shown below are 13 T cell receptor beta chains from a single sample sequenced in a study of spatial heterogeneity in lung cancer. Study-wide points: Mutation tallies in tumors tracked expanded intratumoral alpha and beta TCR counts.

No antigens are known for them. Time point reported: sample taken at primary tumor resection. TCRdb re-called the 5' RACE reads with MiXCR, one entry per CDR3 protein. The sample has 15,000 to 20,000 distinct CDR3 sequences, roughly 6% seen once. Sample: lung tumor tissue, taken at surgery. The source is a male donor with early-stage non-small cell lung cancer.

This clonotype appeared many times. The chain links TRBV20-1 to TRBJ2-1; 8 bases align to TRBD2. Losses at the gene ends were 8 bases for V and 0 bases for J; bases not matched to a gene: 12. Germline V lookup: CDR1 DFQATT, CDR2 SNEGSKA (reference sequence). The CDR3 is 16 residues long. In DNA form, the CDR3 reads TGCAGTCTGGACGGATTAGCGGGGAGCTCCTACAATGAGCAGTTCTTC. Its protein is CSLDGLAGSSYNEQFF.

The chain joins TRBV5-5 to TRBJ2-7, with TRBD1 matching over 9 bases. V gave up 4 bases and J gave up 6 bases; unmatched junction bases: 8. CDR1 is SGHKS, CDR2 YYEKEE, per germline (reference sequence). The CDR3 totals 14 residues. The CDR3 here is CASSRDRVSPEQYF. The CDR3 coding sequence is TGTGCCAGCAGCCGGGACAGGGTTTCTCCCGAGCAGTACTTC.

This clonotype showed up just a few times. This chain links TRBV29-1 with TRBJ2-7; D is uncertain. V lost 6 bases and J 1 base, leaving 10 bases between the germline ends. Looked up from germline, CDR1 is SQVTM and CDR2 is ANQGSEA. This CDR3 is built from 12 residues. CDR3 in DNA: TGCAGCGTCCGACCGACGTCCTACGAGCAGTACTTC. It translates to CSVRPTSYEQYF.

This clonotype was detected ten times or more. This chain connects TRBV3-1 to TRBJ1-1; a possible D gene is TRBD1 (5 bases). CDR1 and CDR2 from the germline V gene are LGHDT and YNNKEL (reference sequence). V gave up 0 bases and J gave up 4 bases, with 9 bases separating them. The CDR3 length is 14 residues. CDR3 residues: CASSQEIRATEAFF. In nucleotides, the CDR3 is TGTGCCAGCAGCCAAGAGATCAGGGCCACTGAAGCTTTCTTT.

This clonotype is medium-sized. V is TRBV28 and J is TRBJ2-1; D remains ambiguous. This CDR3 has 14 residues. Germline CDR1 reads MDHEN; CDR2 reads SYDVKM. The ends were cut back, 6 bases at V and 7 bases at J, with 16 bases in the middle. This CDR3 reads CASSLSFPLNEQFF. CDR3 coding DNA: TGTGCCAGCAGCCTCTCCTTCCCGTTGAATGAGCAGTTCTTC.

This clonotype rates as medium-sized (0.01 to 0.1%). The chain couples TRBV29-1 to TRBJ2-1, with a weak D call TRBD1 (6 bases). Trimming removed 3 bases from V and 10 bases from J, with 13 bases in between. CDR3 length: 12 amino acids. Germline V gene sequence: CDR1 SQVTM, CDR2 ANQGSEA. The CDR3: CSVDLGAGEQFF. CDR3 DNA sequence: TGCAGCGTTGACCTGGGGGCCGGGGAGCAGTTCTTC.

This clonotype was seen many times. The J gene is TRBJ1-6, the V gene TRBV6-5; TRBD1 matches at 7 bases. The CDR3 extends over 12 amino acids. The germline CDR1 and CDR2 sequences are MNHEY and SVGAGI. With 6 bases clipped from V and 9 bases from J, the junction kept 2 bases outside the gene matches. The CDR3 nucleotides read TGTGCCAGCAGGGAGGGGGCTTCACCCCTCCACTTT. It translates to CASREGASPLHF.

This clonotype was observed many times. The chain uses TRBV20-1 and TRBJ2-1; TRBD1 matches at 8 bases. The CDR3 is 15 amino acids. With V trimmed by 5 bases and J by 4 bases, 10 bases remained unmatched. Germline assignment: CDR1 DFQATT and CDR2 SNEGSKA (reference sequence). CDR3 nucleotide sequence: TGCAGTGCTCTACCGGGACAGGAGATTTACAATGAGCAGTTCTTC. It encodes CSALPGQEIYNEQFF.

This clonotype was picked up many times. This chain connects TRBV20-1 to TRBJ1-2; 8 nucleotides align to TRBD1. The J segment lost 2 bases and the V segment lost 2 bases, leaving 4 bases of the junction unmatched. This CDR3 has 14 residues. From germline, CDR1 is DFQATT and CDR2 SNEGSKA (reference sequence). The CDR3 DNA is TGCAGTGCTAGACCGACAGGGGTCAACTATGGCTACACCTTC. Its protein product is CSARPTGVNYGYTF.

This clonotype was seen at least ten times. The rearrangement uses TRBV24-1 and TRBJ2-7; no firm D call. In germline, CDR1 is KGHDR, CDR2 SFDVKD. CDR3 length: 15 residues. V was clipped by 4 bases and J by 4 bases, with 16 bases between them. CDR3 amino acids: CATSDSTAVTYEQYF. The DNA of the CDR3 is TGTGCCACCAGTGACTCCACGGCGGTTACTTACGAGCAGTACTTC.

V and J are TRBV13 and TRBJ2-3; 7 nucleotides agree with TRBD2. CDR3 length: 16 amino acids. V lost 4 bases and J lost 2; bases outside the gene matches: 9. Germline assignment: CDR1 PRHDT and CDR2 FYEKMQ (reference sequence). CDR3 sequence reads: CASSSLAASYTDTQYF. The CDR3 DNA reads TGTGCCAGCAGCTCCCTAGCGGCTTCTTACACAGATACGCAGTATTTT.

The sample holds many counts of this clonotype. The chain employs TRBV28 and TRBJ1-6; maybe TRBD1 (5 bases). This CDR3 has 12 residues. Trimming left V 3 bases short and J 11 bases short, with 8 bases between. Germline V lookup: CDR1 MDHEN, CDR2 SYDVKM. The DNA of the CDR3 is TGTGCCAGCAGTTTGAGGGGAACACCCCTCCACTTT. This encodes CASSLRGTPLHF.

This clonotype has a count of ten or more. V and J are TRBV7-3 and TRBJ2-2; D may be TRBD1 or TRBD2 (5 bases each). The CDR3 has 14 residues. Germline values: CDR1 SGHTA, CDR2 FQGTGA. V was cut by 2 bases and J by 3 bases, with 7 bases left in between. The CDR3 DNA is TGTGCCAGCAGCTTACAGGGAGACACCGGGGAGCTGTTTTTT. This sequence encodes CASSLQGDTGELFF.